The 22 T cell receptor beta chains below come from one sample, sequenced in a study of identical twins (dated by TCRdb to about 2016). The library was generated by 5' RACE. Sequencing was performed on an Illumina HiSeq 2000. The raw public data were reprocessed by TCRdb itself: fastp quality trimming at Q25, MiXCR clonotype calling, in-frame beta chains only. Identical CDR3 proteins give one entry, which carries the most common genes and DNA. This sample gives roughly 1.6 million distinct CDR3 sequences in total; roughly 35% of them show up just once. Together, the top ten hold less than 0.35% of the sample. Sequenced input: cord blood. These receptors came from a newborn girl in good health.

V usage is TRBV12-5 and J usage is TRBJ1-1; tentatively, D is TRBD1 (5 bases). The ends were cut back, 5 bases at V and 4 bases at J, with 26 bases in the middle. The germline V gene has CDR1 LGHNT and CDR2 FRNRAP. CDR3 size: 18 residues. The CDR3 region has the DNA TGTGCTAGTGGTCCAACCCCCAGGGTGGCGTGGGCCCCCACTGAAGCTTTCTTT. Amino acid sequence: CASGPTPRVAWAPTEAFF.

This chain joins TRBV10-3 and TRBJ2-7; the match to TRBD2 covers 10 bases. With the DNA end fitting TRBJ2-4 better, the J assignment may be wrong. The germline gives CDR1 ENHRY, CDR2 SYGVKD. CDR3 size: 15 residues. The CDR3 loop is CAISGGTSDKNIQYF. CDR3 DNA: TGTGCCATCAGTGGAGGGACTAGCGACAAAAACATTCAGTACTTC.

This clonotype was recorded a few times. This chain links TRBV5-1 with TRBJ1-1; 7 bases are a match to TRBD1. Trimming took 0 bases from V and 11 from J; bases not matched to a gene: 4. This CDR3 region has 12 residues. The V gene's germline CDR1 is SGHRS and CDR2 YFSETQ. CDR3 region: CASSLEQGMAFF. CDR3 DNA sequence: TGCGCCAGCAGCTTGGAACAGGGGATGGCTTTCTTT. Looking up the rest from reference TRBV5-1 and TRBJ1-1 gives the full variable domain: KAGVTQTPRYLIKTRGQQVTLSCSPISGHRSVSWYQQTPGQGLQFLFEYFSETQRNKGNFPGRFSGRQFSNSRSEMNVSTLELGDSALYLCASSLEQGMAFFGQGTRLTVV.

The rearrangement joins TRBV15 to TRBJ2-4; D is uncertain. The CDR3 extends over 18 amino acids. Trimming took off 0 bases at V and 5 bases at J, with 20 bases between the two ends. CDR1 and CDR2 from the germline V gene are LNHNV and YYDKDF (reference sequence). This CDR3 reads CATSRDLEPIIPENIQYF. As DNA, the CDR3 is TGTGCCACCAGCAGAGATCTGGAACCCATTATTCCCGAAAACATTCAGTACTTC. The full variable domain, with the rest looked up from reference TRBV15 and TRBJ2-4, is DAMVIQNPRYQVTQFGKPVTLSCSQTLNHNVMYWYQQKSSQAPKLLFHYYDKDFNNEADTPDNFQSRRPNTSFCFLDIRSPGLGDTAMYLCATSRDLEPIIPENIQYFGAGTRLSVL.

The chain uses TRBV20-1 and TRBJ2-7; unclear D gene. V lost 3 bases to trimming and J lost 6 bases, with 9 bases between them. Germline values: CDR1 DFQATT, CDR2 SNEGSKA (reference sequence). This CDR3 spans 11 amino acids. CDR3 sequence (DNA): TGCAGTGCTAGCTTCGTCGGCGAGCAGTACTTC. Translation gives CSASFVGEQYF.

This clonotype appeared a few times. The V gene is TRBV6-1, the J gene TRBJ2-3; D tentatively reads TRBD1 or TRBD2 (5 bases each). Looked up from germline, CDR1 is MNHNS and CDR2 is SASEGT. Trimming left V 5 bases short and J 1 base short, with 13 bases between. This CDR3 region has 15 residues. Written as DNA, the CDR3 is TGTGCCAGCAGTTGGAGGAGAGGGGGCACAGATACGCAGTATTTT. Translation: CASSWRRGGTDTQYF.

This clonotype appeared a single time. This chain connects TRBV20-1 to TRBJ2-1; TRBD2 might be the D (5 bases). Trimming cost V 0 bases and J 10 bases, with 19 bases left between them. The CDR3 covers 15 residues. From germline, CDR1 is DFQATT and CDR2 SNEGSKA (reference sequence). CDR3 loop: CSARDRTSFTYEQFF. CDR3 coding DNA: TGCAGTGCTAGAGATCGCACTAGTTTTACCTACGAGCAGTTCTTC.

The chain is built from TRBV6-1 and TRBJ2-1; the match to TRBD2 covers 12 bases. V dropped 4 bases and J dropped 3; count of bases not matched to a gene: 7. Germline lookup yields CDR1 MNHNS and CDR2 SASEGT. The CDR3 is 17 residues long. Here the CDR3 reads CASSGLAGASGYNEQFF. The CDR3 nucleotides are TGTGCCAGCAGTGGACTAGCGGGAGCGAGCGGCTACAATGAGCAGTTCTTC.

This clonotype was counted a few times. V is TRBV20-1 and J is TRBJ2-1, with D possibly TRBD2 on 7 matching bases. Germline values: CDR1 DFQATT, CDR2 SNEGSKA (reference sequence). The CDR3 runs 15 residues. Trimming stripped 3 bases from V and 7 bases from J, with 19 bases between. DNA of the CDR3: TGCAGTGCTAGGCCGTTTGGGGGGGGCCGTAATGAGCAGTTCTTC. Translated: CSARPFGGGRNEQFF.

This clonotype was recorded a few times. The V and J genes are TRBV5-1 and TRBJ2-3; D gene ambiguous. Germline assignment: CDR1 SGHRS and CDR2 YFSETQ. The V end was cut by 4 bases, the J end by 6 bases, with 12 bases between. CDR3 length equals 13 residues. The CDR3 protein is CASSLKVGDTQYF. The CDR3, as DNA: TGCGCCAGCAGCCTCAAAGTAGGGGATACGCAGTATTTT.

This clonotype has more than one count but fewer than ten. Written as DNA, the CDR3 is TGCAGTGCTAGAGGGCGTGGGAGCTCCTACGAGCAGTACTTC. Its translation: CSARGRGSSYEQYF. The chain has TRBV20-1 and TRBJ2-7; a possible D gene is TRBD2 (5 bases). The CDR3 has 14 amino acids. Trimming pared 1 base from V and 0 bases from J, leaving 10 bases between. Germline V gene lookup returns CDR1 DFQATT and CDR2 SNEGSKA (reference sequence).

CDR3 in amino acids: CATSRGIRSGAYNEQFF. Here the CDR3 DNA reads TGTGCCACCAGCAGAGGGATTAGGAGCGGCGCCTACAATGAGCAGTTCTTC. The gene calls are TRBV15 and TRBJ2-1; a possible D gene is TRBD2 (5 bases). Trimming cost V 1 base and J 2 bases, with 15 bases left between them. Germline values: CDR1 LNHNV, CDR2 YYDKDF (reference sequence). This CDR3 region has 17 residues.

This clonotype was observed a few times. The V gene is TRBV20-1, the J gene TRBJ2-7; 7 nucleotides agree with TRBD2. The trim removed 5 bases at V and 0 bases at J, leaving 1 base unmatched. Germline V gene lookup returns CDR1 DFQATT and CDR2 SNEGSKA (reference sequence). The CDR3 runs 12 residues. CDR3 sequence reads: CSALADSYEQYF. The CDR3 DNA sequence: TGCAGTGCTCTAGCGGACTCCTACGAGCAGTACTTC.

This clonotype was seen only once. The CDR3 DNA sequence: TGTGCCAGCAGTCCGCGAATCCGGAGATCCTACAATGAGCAGTACTTC. Protein: CASSPRIRRSYNEQYF. This chain links TRBV2 with TRBJ2-1; the D is unclear. The J call may not be correct, given that the DNA end is closer to TRBJ2-7. The CDR3 length is 16 residues. The V gene's germline CDR1 is SNHLY and CDR2 FYNNEI.

The chain links TRBV14 to TRBJ2-3; TRBD2 matches at 10 bases. This CDR3 region has 17 residues. Looked up from germline, CDR1 is SGHDN and CDR2 is FVKESK. Losses at the gene ends were 0 bases for V and 4 bases for J; bases not matched to a gene: 7. The chain's CDR3 is CASSQEALAGAADTQYF. CDR3 sequence (DNA): TGTGCCAGCAGCCAAGAAGCGCTAGCGGGAGCAGCAGATACGCAGTATTTT.

Note on this clonotype: An end of the junction differs from the germline gene, which may be a read error. The chain joins TRBV20-1 to TRBJ1-2; D call uncertain. Germline V gene data show CDR1 as DFQATT and CDR2 as SNEGSKA (reference sequence). The CDR3 runs to 14 residues. Here the CDR3 reads CSARDGRANYGYIF. Written as DNA, the CDR3 is TGCAGTGCTAGGGACGGCCGAGCTAACTATGGCTACATCTTC.

The chain recombines TRBV4-1 with TRBJ1-2; D is perhaps TRBD1 (6 bases). The germline V gene has CDR1 MGHRA and CDR2 YSYEKL. There are 16 residues in the CDR3. The V and J ends lost 1 base and 5 bases respectively, with 17 bases between them. The CDR3 bases are TGCGCCAGCAGCCAAGTCGAACAGGGACATCGGTATGGCTACACCTTC. This gives the protein CASSQVEQGHRYGYTF.

This clonotype came up once. The rearrangement uses TRBV20-1 and TRBJ2-1; 9 nucleotides agree with TRBD2. The CDR3 is 14 amino acids. V lost 6 bases, J lost 10 bases, and 13 bases stayed unmatched. CDR1 is DFQATT and CDR2 is SNEGSKA in the germline V gene (reference sequence). CDR3 in amino acids: CSAGSGRSSYEQFF. CDR3 DNA sequence: TGCAGTGCGGGTAGCGGGAGAAGCTCCTACGAGCAGTTCTTC.

This clonotype appeared a few times. V gene TRBV20-1 combines with J gene TRBJ1-1; a possible D gene is TRBD1 (6 bases). The V and J ends lost 2 bases and 1 base respectively, with 11 bases between them. The CDR3 contains 14 residues. Germline CDR1 DFQATT, CDR2 SNEGSKA (reference sequence). In nucleotides, the CDR3 is TGCAGTGCTAGACCGGGGGCGCGGAACACTGAAGCTTTCTTT. This encodes CSARPGARNTEAFF.

The rearrangement links TRBV20-1 to TRBJ1-2, with D possibly TRBD1 on 5 matching bases. V lost 0 bases, J lost 5 bases, and 13 bases lay in between. Germline lookup yields CDR1 DFQATT and CDR2 SNEGSKA (reference sequence). This CDR3 contains 14 residues. The DNA of the CDR3 is TGCAGTGCTAGAGATATGGGACTAGGATATGGCTACACCTTC. Its protein product is CSARDMGLGYGYTF.

A remark on this clonotype: With a much larger clone just one base away, this may be a read error. The rearrangement links TRBV3-1 to TRBJ2-1; unclear D gene. From germline, CDR1 is LGHDT and CDR2 YNNKEL (reference sequence). The CDR3 consists of 12 residues. Trimming removed 2 bases at V and 13 bases at J, with 12 bases between. DNA for the CDR3: TGTGCCAGCAGCCAAAATCCCCGGACCCAGTTCTTC. As protein: CASSQNPRTQFF.

The V and J genes are TRBV4-1 and TRBJ2-3; 8 bases agree with TRBD2. Trimming took 4 bases from V and 0 from J; bases not matched to a gene: 9. CDR1 is MGHRA, CDR2 YSYEKL, per germline. The CDR3 is 17 amino acids. The CDR3 coding sequence is TGCGCCAGCAGCCCCGGGTTAGCGGGGTCTAGCACAGATACGCAGTATTTT. Encoded protein: CASSPGLAGSSTDTQYF.